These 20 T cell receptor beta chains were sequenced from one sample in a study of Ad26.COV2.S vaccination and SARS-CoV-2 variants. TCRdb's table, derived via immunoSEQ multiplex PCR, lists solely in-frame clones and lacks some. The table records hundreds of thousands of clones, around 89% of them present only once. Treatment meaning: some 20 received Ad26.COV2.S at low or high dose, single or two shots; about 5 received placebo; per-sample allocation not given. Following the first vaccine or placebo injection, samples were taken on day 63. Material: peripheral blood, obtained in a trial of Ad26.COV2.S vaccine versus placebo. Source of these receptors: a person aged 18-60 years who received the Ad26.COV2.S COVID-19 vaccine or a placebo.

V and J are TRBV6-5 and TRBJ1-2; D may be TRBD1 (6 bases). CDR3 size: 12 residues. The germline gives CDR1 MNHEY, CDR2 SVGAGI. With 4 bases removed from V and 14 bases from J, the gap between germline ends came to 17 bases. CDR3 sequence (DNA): TGTGCCAGCAGTTTCATAAGCGGGACACCGACCTTC. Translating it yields CASSFISGTPTF.

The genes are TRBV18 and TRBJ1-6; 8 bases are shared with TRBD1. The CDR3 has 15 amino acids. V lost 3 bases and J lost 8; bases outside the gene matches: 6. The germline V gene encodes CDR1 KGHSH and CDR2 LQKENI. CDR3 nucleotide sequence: TGTGCCAGCTCACCGCCCGGGACAGGAGATTCACCCCTCCACTTT. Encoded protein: CASSPPGTGDSPLHF.

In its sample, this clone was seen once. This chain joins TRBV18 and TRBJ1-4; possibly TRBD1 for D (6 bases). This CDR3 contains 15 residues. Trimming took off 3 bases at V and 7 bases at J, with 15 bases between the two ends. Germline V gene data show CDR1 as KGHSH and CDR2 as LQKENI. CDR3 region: CASSPNRAGGEKLFF. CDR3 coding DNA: TGTGCCAGCTCACCTAACAGGGCTGGTGGTGAAAAACTGTTTTTT.

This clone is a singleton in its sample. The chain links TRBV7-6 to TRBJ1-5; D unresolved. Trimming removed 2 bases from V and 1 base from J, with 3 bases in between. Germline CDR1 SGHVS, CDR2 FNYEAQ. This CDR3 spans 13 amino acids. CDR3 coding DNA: TGTGCCAGCAGCTTATGGAGCAATCAGCCCCAGCATTTT. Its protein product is CASSLWSNQPQHF. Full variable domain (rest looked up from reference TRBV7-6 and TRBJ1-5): GAGVSQSPRYKVTKRGQDVALRCDPISGHVSLYWYRQALGQGPEFLTYFNYEAQQDKSGLPNDRFSAERPEGSISTLTIQRTEQRDSAMYRCASSLWSNQPQHFGDGTRLSIL.

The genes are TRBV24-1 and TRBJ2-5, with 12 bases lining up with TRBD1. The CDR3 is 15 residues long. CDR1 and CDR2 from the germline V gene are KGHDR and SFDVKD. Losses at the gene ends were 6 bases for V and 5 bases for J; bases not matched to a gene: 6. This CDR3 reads CATSFGTGGLETQYF. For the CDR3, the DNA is TGTGCCACCAGTTTTGGGACAGGGGGCTTGGAGACCCAGTACTTC.

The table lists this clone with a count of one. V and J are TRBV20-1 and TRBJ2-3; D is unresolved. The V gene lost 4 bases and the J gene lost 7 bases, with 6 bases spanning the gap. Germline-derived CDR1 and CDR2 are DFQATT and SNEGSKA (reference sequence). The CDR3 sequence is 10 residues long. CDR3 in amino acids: CSAKANTQYF. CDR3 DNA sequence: TGCAGTGCTAAGGCTAATACGCAGTATTTT.

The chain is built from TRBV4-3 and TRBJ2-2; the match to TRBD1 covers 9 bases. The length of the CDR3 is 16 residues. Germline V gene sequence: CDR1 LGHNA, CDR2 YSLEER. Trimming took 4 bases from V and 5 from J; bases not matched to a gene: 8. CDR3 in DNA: TGCGCCAGCAGCCGCCGGGCGGGACAGGGTACCGGGGAGCTGTTTTTT. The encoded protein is CASSRRAGQGTGELFF.

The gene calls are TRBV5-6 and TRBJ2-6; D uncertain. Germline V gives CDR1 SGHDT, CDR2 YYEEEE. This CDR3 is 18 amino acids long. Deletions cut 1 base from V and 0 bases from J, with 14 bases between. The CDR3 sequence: CASSLSVGRRSGANVLTF. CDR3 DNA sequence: TGTGCCAGCAGCTTGTCAGTTGGACGCCGCTCTGGGGCCAACGTCCTGACTTTC.

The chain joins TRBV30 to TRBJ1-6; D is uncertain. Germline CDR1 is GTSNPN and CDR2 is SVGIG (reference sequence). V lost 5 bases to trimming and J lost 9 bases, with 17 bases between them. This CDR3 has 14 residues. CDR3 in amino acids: CAWAEGIEGSPLHF. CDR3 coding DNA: TGTGCCTGGGCAGAAGGGATCGAGGGTTCACCCCTCCACTTT.

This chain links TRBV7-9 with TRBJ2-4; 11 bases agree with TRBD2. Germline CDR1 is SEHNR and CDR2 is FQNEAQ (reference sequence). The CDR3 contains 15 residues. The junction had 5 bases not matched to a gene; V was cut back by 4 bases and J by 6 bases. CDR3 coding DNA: TGTGCCAGCAGCTATAGCGGGGGGGCCGGAAACATTCAGTACTTC. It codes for CASSYSGGAGNIQYF. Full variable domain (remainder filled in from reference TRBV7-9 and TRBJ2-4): DTGVSQNPRHKITKRGQNVTFRCDPISEHNRLYWYRQTLGQGPEFLTYFQNEAQLEKSRLLSDRFSAERPKGSFSTLEIQRTEQGDSAMYLCASSYSGGAGNIQYFGAGTRLSVL.

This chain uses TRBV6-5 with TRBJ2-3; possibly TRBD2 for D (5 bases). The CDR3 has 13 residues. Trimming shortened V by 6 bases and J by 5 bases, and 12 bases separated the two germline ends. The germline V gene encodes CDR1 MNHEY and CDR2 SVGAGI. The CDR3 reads CASSPNRGDTQYF. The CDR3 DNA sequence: TGTGCCAGCAGCCCAAATCGGGGAGATACGCAGTATTTT.

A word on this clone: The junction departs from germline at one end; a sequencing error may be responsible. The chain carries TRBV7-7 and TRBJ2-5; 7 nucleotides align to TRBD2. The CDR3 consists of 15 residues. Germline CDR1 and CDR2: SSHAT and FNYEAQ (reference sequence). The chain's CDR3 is CASSATGAGDETQYF. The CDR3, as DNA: TGTGCTAGCAGCGCTACGGGCGCGGGAGACGAGACCCAGTACTTC.

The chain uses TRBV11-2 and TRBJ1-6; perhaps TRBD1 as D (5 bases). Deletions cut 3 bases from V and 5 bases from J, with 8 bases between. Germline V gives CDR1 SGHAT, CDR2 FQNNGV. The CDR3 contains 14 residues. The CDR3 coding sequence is TGTGCCAGCAGCTTGACAGCTGATAATTCACCCCTCCACTTT. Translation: CASSLTADNSPLHF.

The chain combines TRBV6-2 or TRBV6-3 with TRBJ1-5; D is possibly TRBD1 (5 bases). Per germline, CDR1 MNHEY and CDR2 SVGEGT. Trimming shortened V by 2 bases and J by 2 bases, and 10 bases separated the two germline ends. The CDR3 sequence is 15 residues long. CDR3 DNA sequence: TGTGCCAGCAGTTACGCCTCGGGGGGCAATCAGCCCCAGCATTTT. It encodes CASSYASGGNQPQHF.

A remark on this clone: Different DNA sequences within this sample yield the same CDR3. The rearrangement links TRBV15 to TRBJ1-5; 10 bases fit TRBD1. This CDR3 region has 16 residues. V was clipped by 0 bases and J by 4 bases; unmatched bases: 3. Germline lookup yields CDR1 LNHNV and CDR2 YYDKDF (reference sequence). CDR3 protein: CATSRDRTGGNQPQHF. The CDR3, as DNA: TGTGCCACCAGCAGAGATAGGACAGGGGGAAATCAGCCCCAGCATTTT.

The CDR3 coding sequence is TGTGCCAGCAGCGCTTCCCCGGACAGGGGCTACGAGCAGTACTTC. Translation: CASSASPDRGYEQYF. V is TRBV9 and J is TRBJ2-7; TRBD1 matches 9 bases. The V segment lost 3 bases and the J segment 3 bases; nucleotides outside the gene matches: 7. Germline V gene data show CDR1 as SGDLS and CDR2 as YYNGEE. This CDR3 has 15 residues. Full variable domain (outside the CDR3, taken from reference TRBV9 and TRBJ2-7): DSGVTQTPKHLITATGQRVTLRCSPRSGDLSVYWYQQSLDQGLQFLIQYYNGEERAKGNILERFSAQQFPDLHSELNLSSLELGDSALYFCASSASPDRGYEQYFGPGTRLTVT.

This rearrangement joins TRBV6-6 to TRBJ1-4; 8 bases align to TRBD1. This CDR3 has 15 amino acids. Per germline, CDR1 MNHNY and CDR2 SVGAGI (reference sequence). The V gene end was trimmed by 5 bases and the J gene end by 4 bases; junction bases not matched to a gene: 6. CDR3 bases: TGTGCCAGCAGTCCGATAGGACAGGGTAATGAAAAACTGTTTTTT. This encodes CASSPIGQGNEKLFF.

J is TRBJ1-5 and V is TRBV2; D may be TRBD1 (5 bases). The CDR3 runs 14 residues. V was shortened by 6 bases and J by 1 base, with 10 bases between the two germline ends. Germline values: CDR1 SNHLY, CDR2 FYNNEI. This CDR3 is CASRGPSSNQPQHF. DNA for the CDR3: TGTGCCAGCAGGGGGCCATCAAGCAATCAGCCCCAGCATTTT.

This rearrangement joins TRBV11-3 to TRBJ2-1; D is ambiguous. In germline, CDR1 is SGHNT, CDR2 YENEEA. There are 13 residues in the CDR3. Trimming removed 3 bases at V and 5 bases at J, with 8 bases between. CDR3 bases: TGTGCCAGCAGCTTCGGACCTCACAATGAGCAGTTCTTC. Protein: CASSFGPHNEQFF.

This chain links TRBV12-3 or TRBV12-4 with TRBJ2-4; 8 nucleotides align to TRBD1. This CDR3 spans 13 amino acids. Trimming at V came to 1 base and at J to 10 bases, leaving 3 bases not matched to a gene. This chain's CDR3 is CASSLGQGRIQYF. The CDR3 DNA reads TGTGCCAGCAGTTTAGGACAGGGGAGGATTCAGTACTTC.